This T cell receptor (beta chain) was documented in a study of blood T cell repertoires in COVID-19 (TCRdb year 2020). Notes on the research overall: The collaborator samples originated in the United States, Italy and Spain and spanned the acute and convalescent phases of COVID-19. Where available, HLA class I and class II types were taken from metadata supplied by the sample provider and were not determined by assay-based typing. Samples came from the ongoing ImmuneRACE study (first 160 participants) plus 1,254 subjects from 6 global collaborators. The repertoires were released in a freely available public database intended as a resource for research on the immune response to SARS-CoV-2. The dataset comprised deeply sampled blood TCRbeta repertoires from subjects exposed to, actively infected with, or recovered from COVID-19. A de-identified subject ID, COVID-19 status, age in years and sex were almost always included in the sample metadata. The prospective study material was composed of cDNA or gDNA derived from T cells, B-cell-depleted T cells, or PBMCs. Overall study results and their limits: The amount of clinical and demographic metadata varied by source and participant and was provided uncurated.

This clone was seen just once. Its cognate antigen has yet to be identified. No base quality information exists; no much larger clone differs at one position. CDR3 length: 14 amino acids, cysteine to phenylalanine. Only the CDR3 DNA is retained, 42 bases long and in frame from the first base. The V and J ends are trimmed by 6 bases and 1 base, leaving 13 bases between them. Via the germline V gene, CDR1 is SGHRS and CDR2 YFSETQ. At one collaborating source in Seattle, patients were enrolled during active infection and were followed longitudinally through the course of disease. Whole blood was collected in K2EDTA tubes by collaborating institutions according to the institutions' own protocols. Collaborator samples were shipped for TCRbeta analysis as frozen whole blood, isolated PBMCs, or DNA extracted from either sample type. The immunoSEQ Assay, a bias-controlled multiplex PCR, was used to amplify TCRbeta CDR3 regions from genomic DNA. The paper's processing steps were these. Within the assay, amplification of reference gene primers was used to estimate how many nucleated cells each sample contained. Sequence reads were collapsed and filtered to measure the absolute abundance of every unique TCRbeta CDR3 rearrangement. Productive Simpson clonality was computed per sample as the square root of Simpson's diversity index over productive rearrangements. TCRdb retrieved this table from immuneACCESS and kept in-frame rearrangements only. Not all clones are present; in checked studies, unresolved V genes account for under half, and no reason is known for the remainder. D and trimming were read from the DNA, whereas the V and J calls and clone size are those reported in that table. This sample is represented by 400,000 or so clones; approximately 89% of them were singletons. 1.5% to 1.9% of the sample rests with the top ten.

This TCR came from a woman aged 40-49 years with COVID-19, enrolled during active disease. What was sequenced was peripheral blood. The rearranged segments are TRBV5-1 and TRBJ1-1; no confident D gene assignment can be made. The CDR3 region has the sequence CASTHSGKNTEAFF. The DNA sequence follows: TGCGCCAGCACGCATTCGGGAAAGAACACTGAAGCTTTCTTT. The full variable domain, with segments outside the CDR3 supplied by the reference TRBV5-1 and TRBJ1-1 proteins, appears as KAGVTQTPRYLIKTRGQQVTLSCSPISGHRSVSWYQQTPGQGLQFLFEYFSETQRNKGNFPGRFSGRQFSNSRSEMNVSTLELGDSALYLCASTHSGKNTEAFFGQGTRLTVV.